This TCR beta chain was identified in a study of blood T cell repertoires in COVID-19. Germline loops: CDR1 SGHNT, CDR2 YENEEA. The CDR3 has 16 residues. V lost 5 bases and J lost 1; bases outside the gene matches: 7. Produced via immunoSEQ multiplex PCR; TCRdb's table is partial and in-frame only. This sample has 85,000 to 100,000 clones, with 90% found just once. The sequence came from a man aged 60 to 75 with acute or convalescent COVID-19. The chain uses TRBV11-3 and TRBJ1-1, with 10 bases matching TRBD1. The sequencing input was peripheral blood. CDR3 in amino acids: CASSPGTGDTNTEAFF. DNA for the CDR3: TGTGCCAGCAGCCCCGGGACAGGGGACACGAACACTGAAGCTTTCTTT.